Presented here are 25 T cell receptor beta chains from one specimen sequenced in a study of T cells in localized non-small cell lung cancer. Profiling relied on immunoSEQ multiplex PCR, and the TCRdb table lists in-frame clones only, not all of them. The table includes approximately 35,000 clones, about 91% detected once. The material was PBMCs, obtained before any cancer treatment. All receptors derive from a man between 40 and 69 years old with stage II lung adenocarcinoma.

The chain couples TRBV19 to TRBJ2-2; 10 bases are shared with TRBD2. V was clipped by 2 bases and J by 4 bases; unmatched bases: 4. There are 16 residues in the CDR3. Germline CDR1 and CDR2: LNHDA and SQIVND (reference sequence). The CDR3 nucleotides are TGTGCCAGTAGTATAAGGAGCGGGAGGGTCACCGGGGAGCTGTTTTTT. Amino acid sequence: CASSIRSGRVTGELFF.

A single count supports this clone. The genes are TRBV15 and TRBJ2-7; possibly TRBD1 or TRBD2 for D (6 bases each). The CDR3 length is 15 residues. Trimming removed 9 bases at V and 0 bases at J, with 18 bases between. In germline, CDR1 is LNHNV, CDR2 YYDKDF (reference sequence). The CDR3 sequence: CATKTGTGASYEQYF. In nucleotides, the CDR3 is TGTGCCACTAAGACTGGGACGGGGGCCTCCTACGAGCAGTACTTC.

The genes are TRBV7-9 and TRBJ2-1, with 9 nucleotides matching TRBD1. The CDR3 contains 16 residues. Germline CDR1 is SEHNR and CDR2 is FQNEAQ (reference sequence). V shed 3 bases and J 5 bases; nucleotides not matched to a gene: 8. The CDR3 DNA is TGTGCCAGCAGCTTTACAGGGGGCCTAACCAACAATGAGCAGTTCTTC. Translated, it gives CASSFTGGLTNNEQFF.

CDR3 protein: CASSLHDSANEQFF. In nucleotides, the CDR3 is TGTGCCAGCAGCTTACACGACAGCGCGAATGAGCAGTTCTTC. The chain combines TRBV13 with TRBJ2-1; D might be TRBD1 (5 bases). V lost 2 bases and J lost 7, with 12 bases in between. Germline-derived CDR1 and CDR2 are PRHDT and FYEKMQ (reference sequence). This CDR3 spans 14 amino acids.

V is TRBV28 and J is TRBJ2-1, with 8 bases fitting TRBD2. Germline V CDR1 and CDR2: MDHEN, SYDVKM. The ends lost 5 bases at V and 5 bases at J; junction bases unmatched: 11. The CDR3 has 16 amino acids. The CDR3 coding sequence is TGTGCCAGCAGTCAAACCGGGACTAGTATCAACAATGAGCAGTTCTTC. This codes for CASSQTGTSINNEQFF.

The chain uses TRBV7-9 and TRBJ1-1, with D maybe TRBD1 (6 bases). The germline V and J ends were trimmed by 8 bases and 1 base, with 11 bases remaining between them. The CDR3 consists of 13 residues. Germline lookup yields CDR1 SEHNR and CDR2 FQNEAQ (reference sequence). This CDR3 is CASGWGRNTEAFF. CDR3 DNA sequence: TGTGCCAGCGGCTGGGGGCGGAACACTGAAGCTTTCTTT.

V gene TRBV28 combines with J gene TRBJ1-5; D remains ambiguous. Germline V gene lookup returns CDR1 MDHEN and CDR2 SYDVKM. This CDR3 has 15 amino acids. V was cut by 5 bases and J by 6 bases, with 17 bases left in between. Here the CDR3 DNA reads TGTGCCAGCAGTCCACGAGGCCAAGGAGGTCAGCCCCAGCATTTT. This translates into CASSPRGQGGQPQHF.

This chain joins TRBV19 and TRBJ2-7, with TRBD2 matching over 11 bases. There are 18 residues in the CDR3. After removal of 9 bases from V and 0 bases from J, the junction contained 16 bases not matched to a gene. The germline V gene has CDR1 LNHDA and CDR2 SQIVND (reference sequence). CDR3: CARSPRLAGGMSSYEQYF. CDR3 DNA sequence: TGTGCCAGAAGCCCCAGGCTAGCGGGAGGTATGAGCTCCTACGAGCAGTACTTC. Variable domain in full (rest from reference TRBV19 and TRBJ2-7): DGGITQSPKYLFRKEGQNVTLSCEQNLNHDAMYWYRQDPGQGLRLIYYSQIVNDFQKGDIAEGYSVSREKKESFPLTVTSAQKNPTAFYLCARSPRLAGGMSSYEQYFGPGTRLTVT.

The V call is TRBV5-1, the J call TRBJ2-3, with TRBD2 matching over 16 bases. Germline assignment: CDR1 SGHRS and CDR2 YFSETQ. V trimming: 4 bases; J trimming: 7 bases; junction bases outside the gene matches: 15. The CDR3 extends over 19 amino acids. The CDR3: CASSGFGTSGRAMGNTQYF. The DNA for the CDR3 is TGCGCCAGCAGCGGATTTGGGACTAGCGGGAGGGCCATGGGGAATACGCAGTATTTT.

The J gene is TRBJ2-5, the V gene TRBV21-1; TRBD2 was called by the table and not checked on the DNA. TRBV21-1 is shown as a pseudogene. The CDR3 covers 17 residues. The CDR3 coding sequence is TGTGCCAGCAGCAAAGTCACCCCGGGAGGGTACGAGGAGACCCAGTACTTC. It codes for CASSKVTPGGYEETQYF.

The V and J genes are TRBV7-2 and TRBJ2-1; possibly TRBD2 for D (5 bases). CDR3 size: 17 residues. The V gene's germline CDR1 is SGHTA and CDR2 FQGNSA. V was trimmed by 5 bases and J by 13 bases, leaving 30 bases between them. The CDR3: CASSTLPPSSPIRDQFF. The CDR3, as DNA: TGTGCCAGCAGCACATTGCCCCCCTCTAGTCCGATACGGGATCAGTTCTTC. Full variable domain (rest looked up from reference TRBV7-2 and TRBJ2-1): GAGVSQSPSNKVTEKGKDVELRCDPISGHTALYWYRQSLGQGLEFLIYFQGNSAPDKSGLPSDRFSAERTGGSVSTLTIQRTQQEDSAVYLCASSTLPPSSPIRDQFFGPGTRLTVL.

The CDR3 DNA follows: TGTGCCAGCAGTATCGTAACACTATCCGGGGCCAACGTCCTGACTTTC. Protein: CASSIVTLSGANVLTF. V gene TRBV27 combines with J gene TRBJ2-6, with D uncertain. The CDR3 runs to 16 residues. V lost 5 bases to trimming and J lost 4 bases, with 15 bases between them. CDR1 and CDR2 from the germline V gene are MNHEY and SMNVEV (reference sequence).

This clone was detected a few times. CDR3 sequence: CASSQGTPGTEAFF. DNA of the CDR3: TGCGCCAGCAGCCAGGGGACCCCTGGCACTGAAGCTTTCTTT. The gene calls are TRBV5-1 and TRBJ1-1, with D possibly matching TRBD1 (6 bases). The V end was cut by 4 bases, the J end by 4 bases, with 14 bases between. This CDR3 is 14 amino acids long. CDR1 SGHRS and CDR2 YFSETQ come from the germline V gene.

V gene TRBV6-6 combines with J gene TRBJ2-7; maybe TRBD2 (7 bases). Germline V gene sequence: CDR1 MNHNY, CDR2 SVGAGI (reference sequence). This CDR3 spans 12 amino acids. The V end was cut by 6 bases, the J end by 5 bases, with 11 bases between. The CDR3 loop reads CASRPGGHEQYF. The DNA of the CDR3 is TGTGCCAGCAGACCCGGGGGGCACGAGCAGTACTTC.

This clone was observed a single time. This chain joins TRBV11-3 and TRBJ2-3; TRBD1 matches 8 bases. This CDR3 region has 16 residues. Germline V gives CDR1 SGHNT, CDR2 YENEEA. Trimming at V came to 1 base and at J to 4 bases, leaving 7 bases not matched to a gene. The CDR3 spells CASSLGGTGNADTQYF. CDR3 DNA sequence: TGTGCCAGCAGCTTAGGAGGGACAGGCAATGCAGATACGCAGTATTTT.

V and J are TRBV7-9 and TRBJ1-2, with D uncertain. The germline V gene has CDR1 SEHNR and CDR2 FQNEAQ (reference sequence). V gave up 6 bases and J gave up 1 base, with 12 bases separating them. This CDR3 has 14 residues. Here the CDR3 reads CASSSGALNYGYTF. The CDR3 DNA follows: TGTGCCAGCAGTTCTGGCGCCCTTAACTATGGCTACACCTTC.

V is TRBV6-5 and J is TRBJ2-4, with 11 positions matching TRBD2. The V and J ends lost 2 bases and 10 bases, in that order; junction bases with no gene match: 10. CDR1 and CDR2 from the germline V gene are MNHEY and SVGAGI. The CDR3 covers 16 residues. CDR3 residues: CASSYPHPSSGGIQYF. The CDR3 DNA reads TGTGCCAGCAGTTACCCCCACCCGTCTAGCGGGGGGATTCAGTACTTC.

V is TRBV7-9 and J is TRBJ2-5; 7 bases match TRBD2. This CDR3 region has 11 residues. The V gene end was trimmed by 10 bases and the J gene end by 5 bases; junction bases not matched to a gene: 4. Germline lookup yields CDR1 SEHNR and CDR2 FQNEAQ (reference sequence). The CDR3 DNA reads as TGTGCCACCGGGGAGGGGGAGACCCAGTACTTC. As protein: CATGEGETQYF.

The chain joins TRBV27 to TRBJ1-1; D is unresolved. Germline V gene data show CDR1 as MNHEY and CDR2 as SMNVEV (reference sequence). The CDR3 length is 8 residues. V was pared by 9 bases and J by 14 bases, with 10 bases between. CDR3 nucleotides: TGTGCCAGGCGAAGGGCCTTCTTT. Translating it yields CARRRAFF.

The chain employs TRBV18 and TRBJ2-7, with TRBD1 matching over 9 bases. Germline V gives CDR1 KGHSH, CDR2 LQKENI. This CDR3 comprises 15 residues. The V and J ends lost 4 bases and 4 bases, in that order; junction bases with no gene match: 8. The CDR3 loop reads CASSLEHRGRYEQYF. In DNA, the CDR3 is TGTGCCAGCTCACTGGAGCACAGGGGGCGTTACGAGCAGTACTTC.

The rearrangement uses TRBV19 and TRBJ2-1, with 7 nucleotides matching TRBD1. Per the germline V gene, CDR1 is LNHDA and CDR2 is SQIVND (reference sequence). With 7 bases clipped from V and 14 bases from J, the junction kept 11 bases outside the gene matches. The CDR3 consists of 12 residues. CDR3 residues: CASKGAASTEFF. The DNA for the CDR3 is TGTGCCAGTAAGGGGGCGGCAAGTACGGAGTTCTTC.

CDR3 sequence: CASSLGTGFGYTF. The CDR3 DNA follows: TGTGCCAGCAGCTTAGGGACAGGATTTGGCTACACCTTC. The chain couples TRBV7-3 to TRBJ1-2; TRBD1 aligns across 8 bases. The CDR3 totals 13 residues. CDR1 and CDR2 from the germline V gene are SGHTA and FQGTGA. V shed 2 bases, J shed 7 bases, and the junction held 3 bases outside the gene matches.

This clone was counted only a few times. V is TRBV6-1 and J is TRBJ1-2, with D perhaps matching TRBD1 (6 bases). The CDR3 consists of 13 residues. Germline loops: CDR1 MNHNS, CDR2 SASEGT. V was shortened by 10 bases and J by 4 bases, with 16 bases between the two germline ends. The CDR3 region is CATQADRSYGYTF. As DNA, the CDR3 is TGTGCCACCCAGGCGGACAGATCCTATGGCTACACCTTC.

The rearrangement uses TRBV4-2 and TRBJ2-1; 9 nucleotides match TRBD2. The ends lost 4 bases at V and 6 bases at J; junction bases unmatched: 7. Germline CDR1 reads LGHNA; CDR2 reads YNFKEQ. The CDR3 is 15 residues long. Here the CDR3 reads CASSPGTSRGNEQFF. CDR3 sequence (DNA): TGTGCCAGCAGCCCTGGGACTAGCCGGGGCAATGAGCAGTTCTTC.

The chain joins TRBV7-9 to TRBJ2-6; TRBD1 agrees at 10 bases. After removal of 5 bases from V and 1 base from J, the junction contained 11 bases not matched to a gene. This CDR3 has 19 residues. Germline-derived CDR1 and CDR2 are SEHNR and FQNEAQ (reference sequence). The DNA of the CDR3 is TGTGCCAGCAGCGACAGGGTGGGACAGGGGCATTCTGGGGCCAACGTCCTGACTTTC. Encoded protein: CASSDRVGQGHSGANVLTF.